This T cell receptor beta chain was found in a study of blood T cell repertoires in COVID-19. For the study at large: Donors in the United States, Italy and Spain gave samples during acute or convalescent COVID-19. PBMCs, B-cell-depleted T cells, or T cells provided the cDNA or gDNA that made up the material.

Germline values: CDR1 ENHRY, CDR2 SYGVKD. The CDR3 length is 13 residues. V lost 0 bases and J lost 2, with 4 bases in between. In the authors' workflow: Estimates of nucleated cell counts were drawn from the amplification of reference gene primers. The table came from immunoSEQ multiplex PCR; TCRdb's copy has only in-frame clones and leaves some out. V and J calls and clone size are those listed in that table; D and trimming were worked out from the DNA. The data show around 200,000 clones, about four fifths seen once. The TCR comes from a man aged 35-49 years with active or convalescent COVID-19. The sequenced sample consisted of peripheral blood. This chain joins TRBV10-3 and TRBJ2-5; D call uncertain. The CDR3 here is CAISESSQETQYF. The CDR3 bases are TGTGCCATCAGTGAGTCGAGTCAAGAGACCCAGTACTTC.